A single sample is the source of the 13 T cell receptor beta chains below, sequenced in a study of blood T cell repertoires in COVID-19. Sequenced by immunoSEQ multiplex PCR; TCRdb stores in-frame clones only, minus some. Found here are 110,000 or so clones, 86% of them singletons; the top ten hold 6% to 9.5%. The source material was peripheral blood. The source of these receptors is a man aged 70-80 years who had recovered from COVID-19.

This rearrangement joins TRBV28 to TRBJ2-7, with D maybe TRBD2 (5 bases). From germline, CDR1 is MDHEN and CDR2 SYDVKM. Trimming removed 6 bases at V and 3 bases at J, with 15 bases between. The length of the CDR3 is 14 residues. The CDR3 nucleotides are TGTGCCAGCAGCACGCCGGGTCGGGGCTACGAGCAGTACTTC. Residues: CASSTPGRGYEQYF.

The V gene is TRBV28, the J gene TRBJ2-1, with 7 bases matching TRBD2. Germline V gene sequence: CDR1 MDHEN, CDR2 SYDVKM. V gave up 7 bases and J gave up 5 bases; unmatched junction bases: 11. The CDR3 sequence is 15 residues long. The CDR3 is CASTTRGAGNNEQFF. The CDR3 nucleotides read TGTGCCAGCACCACCCGGGGAGCGGGAAACAATGAGCAGTTCTTC.

The CDR3 DNA sequence: TGTGCCAGCAGCTTTGGGGGGACCACTGAAGCTTTCTTT. Protein sequence: CASSFGGTTEAFF. The chain joins TRBV7-2 to TRBJ1-1; D might be TRBD1 (5 bases). There are 13 residues in the CDR3. CDR1 is SGHTA, CDR2 FQGNSA, per germline. V dropped 3 bases and J dropped 4 bases, with 9 bases sitting between them.

This chain connects TRBV3-1 (or the pseudogene TRBV3-2) to TRBJ2-5; 8 positions match TRBD2. The germline CDR1 and CDR2 sequences are LGHDT and YNNKEL (reference sequence). This CDR3 has 13 residues. V trimming: 3 bases; J trimming: 5 bases; junction bases outside the gene matches: 2. The CDR3 loop is CASSQSSGETQYF. The CDR3, as DNA: TGTGCCAGCAGCCAGTCTAGCGGGGAGACCCAGTACTTC.

The chain combines TRBV28 with TRBJ1-1; D may be TRBD1 (5 bases). CDR1 and CDR2 (germline): MDHEN, SYDVKM. The germline V and J ends were trimmed by 9 bases and 7 bases, with 12 bases remaining between them. The CDR3 runs 11 residues. CDR3 in amino acids: CASSGFFEAFF. Here the CDR3 DNA reads TGTGCCAGTTCAGGGTTCTTTGAAGCTTTCTTT.

The J gene is TRBJ1-2, the V gene TRBV7-2, with 7 nucleotides matching TRBD1. Per the germline V gene, CDR1 is SGHTA and CDR2 is FQGNSA. Trimming took 4 bases from V and 4 from J; bases not matched to a gene: 6. The length of the CDR3 is 14 residues. CDR3 sequence: CASSYITGVYGYTF. The CDR3 coding sequence is TGTGCCAGCAGCTATATCACAGGGGTCTATGGCTACACCTTC.

The chain couples TRBV24-1 to TRBJ2-1; 8 bases align to TRBD2. This CDR3 is built from 17 residues. Trimming removed 3 bases from V and 4 bases from J; junction bases left unmatched: 10. Germline V gene lookup returns CDR1 KGHDR and CDR2 SFDVKD. CDR3 DNA: TGTGCCACCAGTGATCCGAGCGGGAGAGGGCTTTACAATGAGCAGTTCTTC. It yields the protein CATSDPSGRGLYNEQFF.

This chain links TRBV4-3 with TRBJ2-2; 8 bases map to TRBD1. This CDR3 has 17 residues. Germline loops: CDR1 LGHNA, CDR2 YSLEER. The J segment lost 7 bases and the V segment lost 0 bases, leaving 10 bases of the junction unmatched. The DNA for the CDR3 is TGCGCCAGCAGCCAAGATAAGGGACAGGCTTTTGACGGGGAGCTGTTTTTT. The encoded protein is CASSQDKGQAFDGELFF.

This clone was observed once. V usage is TRBV3-1 (or the pseudogene TRBV3-2) and J usage is TRBJ2-5; D is perhaps TRBD2 (5 bases). This CDR3 comprises 14 residues. Per germline, CDR1 LGHDT and CDR2 YNNKEL (reference sequence). Deletions cut 4 bases from V and 5 bases from J, with 14 bases between. The CDR3 spells CASSRKSAGETQYF. CDR3 coding DNA: TGTGCCAGCAGCCGGAAATCTGCGGGCGAGACCCAGTACTTC.

J is TRBJ1-2 and V is TRBV27; 7 bases align to TRBD1. The CDR3 has 13 amino acids. The ends lost 6 bases at V and 8 bases at J; junction bases unmatched: 9. Germline lookup yields CDR1 MNHEY and CDR2 SMNVEV (reference sequence). CDR3 nucleotide sequence: TGTGCCAGCAGCCGACAGGGAATCGGAGGCTACACCTTC. Its protein product is CASSRQGIGGYTF.

The V gene is TRBV9, the J gene TRBJ1-2; D perhaps matches TRBD1 (5 bases). The V end was cut by 0 bases, the J end by 7 bases, with 13 bases between. This CDR3 comprises 14 residues. Germline V gene data show CDR1 as SGDLS and CDR2 as YYNGEE. This CDR3 reads CASSVGGGAAGYTF. CDR3 coding DNA: TGTGCCAGCAGCGTAGGGGGAGGGGCCGCTGGCTACACCTTC.

The gene calls are TRBV11-2 and TRBJ1-2; TRBD1 aligns across 7 bases. Germline V gene sequence: CDR1 SGHAT, CDR2 FQNNGV. Trimming took 1 base from V and 4 from J; bases not matched to a gene: 6. This CDR3 region has 15 residues. The CDR3 loop is CASSLGTGAGYGYTF. DNA for the CDR3: TGTGCCAGCAGCTTAGGTACAGGGGCAGGCTATGGCTACACCTTC.

This chain uses TRBV2 with TRBJ2-1; maybe TRBD1 (5 bases). Germline-derived CDR1 and CDR2 are SNHLY and FYNNEI. This CDR3 comprises 15 residues. Trimming left V 4 bases short and J 0 bases short, with 10 bases between. CDR3: CASSVGVGSYNEQFF. The DNA for the CDR3 is TGTGCCAGCAGTGTAGGGGTCGGCTCCTACAATGAGCAGTTCTTC.